A single T cell receptor beta chain is shown here with its context. At one end, the junction sequence differs from germline, possibly due to a read error. The sample is drawn from a study of identical twins. This CDR3 has 12 amino acids. In germline, CDR1 is DFQATT, CDR2 SNEGSKA (reference sequence). TCRdb re-analysed the 5' RACE reads in MiXCR, keeping a single row per CDR3 protein. Here the sample spans about 720,000 distinct CDR3 sequences, roughly 18% being singletons. The sample was also linked to a second study, of T cells expressing NK-cell markers.

The TCR was taken from a woman aged 18 to 35 in good health. The sample was PBMCs. This chain joins TRBV20-1 and TRBJ2-7, with 7 positions matching TRBD2. The CDR3 nucleotides are TGCAGTGCCGGGGTGGGAGGGCCTTGGAGGCACTTC. Amino acids: CSAGVGGPWRHF.